Following are 31 T cell receptor beta chains from one sample sequenced in a study of early stage breast cancer tumors. Assay used: immunoSEQ multiplex PCR; TCRdb lists only in-frame clones, some missing. The profile shows 39,000 or so clones, about 73% of them singletons. The sample consisted of blood. The receptors shown here come from a person aged 45 to 60 with breast cancer.

J is TRBJ1-2 and V is TRBV27, with D perhaps TRBD1 (5 bases). The length of the CDR3 is 15 residues. The germline V gene encodes CDR1 MNHEY and CDR2 SMNVEV (reference sequence). Trimming took off 2 bases at V and 4 bases at J, with 14 bases between the two ends. The CDR3: CASSLRPRAVYGYTF. For the CDR3, the DNA is TGTGCCAGCAGTTTAAGGCCCAGGGCGGTCTATGGCTACACCTTC.

The chain joins TRBV19 to TRBJ2-7; TRBD2 matches at 8 bases. The CDR3 is 13 amino acids. With 3 bases clipped from V and 7 bases from J, the junction kept 5 bases outside the gene matches. CDR1 and CDR2 (germline): LNHDA, SQIVND (reference sequence). Written as DNA, the CDR3 is TGTGCCAGTAGTATGGCGGGGGGCGGAGAGCAGTACGTC. Encoded protein: CASSMAGGGEQYV.

The gene calls are TRBV18 and TRBJ2-7; D unresolved. The CDR3 consists of 14 residues. Between the trimmed V and J ends, which lost 2 bases and 0 bases, there was a span of 8 bases. The V gene's germline CDR1 is KGHSH and CDR2 LQKENI. CDR3 bases: TGTGCCAGCTCACCAGGAAGGAGCTCCTACGAGCAGTACTTC. It encodes CASSPGRSSYEQYF.

The chain is built from TRBV4-3 and TRBJ1-5; D unresolved. Germline loops: CDR1 LGHNA, CDR2 YSLEER. The V end was cut by 0 bases, the J end by 7 bases, with 13 bases between. The CDR3 contains 15 residues. CDR3 sequence (DNA): TGCGCCAGCAGCCAAGATGGGAGGGAAGGGCAGCCCCAGCATTTT. Translated, it gives CASSQDGREGQPQHF.

This clone occurred once. The chain has TRBV7-6 and TRBJ2-3; D ambiguous. Germline loops: CDR1 SGHVS, CDR2 FNYEAQ. The CDR3 length is 14 residues. Trimming shortened V by 5 bases and J by 4 bases, and 13 bases separated the two germline ends. In DNA, the CDR3 is TGTGCCAGCAGCCTAGAAATAGATGCAGATACGCAGTATTTT. It yields the protein CASSLEIDADTQYF.

The chain employs TRBV20-1 and TRBJ1-2; 7 positions agree with TRBD1. V was clipped by 5 bases and J by 9 bases; unmatched bases: 6. The CDR3 sequence is 11 residues long. CDR1 and CDR2 from the germline V gene are DFQATT and SNEGSKA (reference sequence). The CDR3 reads CSAQDRESYTF. The CDR3 DNA follows: TGCAGTGCTCAAGACAGGGAAAGCTACACCTTC.

In its sample, this clone was seen once. The chain employs TRBV5-1 and TRBJ2-1; 8 nucleotides align to TRBD1. Germline CDR1 reads SGHRS; CDR2 reads YFSETQ. The CDR3 length is 16 residues. J gave up 4 bases and V 0 bases, and 6 bases lay outside the gene matches. CDR3 DNA: TGCGCCAGCAGCTTGGCCGGGAGACAGGGGTACAATGAGCAGTTCTTC. Amino acid sequence: CASSLAGRQGYNEQFF.

This clone was counted between two and nine times. The chain couples TRBV5-8 to TRBJ1-2; 9 nucleotides align to TRBD1. The CDR3 consists of 14 residues. The V and J ends lost 4 bases and 4 bases, in that order; junction bases with no gene match: 5. Germline V lookup: CDR1 SGHTS, CDR2 YDEGEE. CDR3 in DNA: TGTGCCAGCAGCCGACCGACAGGGGGCTATGGCTACACCTTC. This encodes CASSRPTGGYGYTF.

The V and J genes are TRBV7-3 and TRBJ2-1, with 10 bases identical to TRBD2. Germline-derived CDR1 and CDR2 are SGHTA and FQGTGA. This CDR3 contains 15 residues. With V trimmed by 6 bases and J by 5 bases, 7 bases remained unmatched. The CDR3 DNA is TGTGCCAGCAGTTCCCAGCTAGCGGGAGACAATGAGCAGTTCTTC. Amino acids: CASSSQLAGDNEQFF.

The chain is built from TRBV2 and TRBJ2-5, with 7 bases lining up with TRBD1. There are 14 residues in the CDR3. V shed 3 bases, J shed 7 bases, and the junction held 8 bases outside the gene matches. The germline V gene has CDR1 SNHLY and CDR2 FYNNEI. CDR3 protein: CASSEETGPGTQYF. DNA of the CDR3: TGTGCCAGCAGTGAGGAGACAGGGCCTGGGACCCAGTACTTC. The entire variable domain, with the rest obtained from reference TRBV2 and TRBJ2-5, is as follows: EPEVTQTPSHQVTQMGQEVILRCVPISNHLYFYWYRQILGQKVEFLVSFYNNEISEKSEIFDDQFSVERPDGSNFTLKIRSTKLEDSAMYFCASSEETGPGTQYFGPGTRLLVL.

V is TRBV7-2 and J is TRBJ2-7; D may be TRBD2 (6 bases). Germline CDR1 SGHTA, CDR2 FQGNSA. Trimming removed 5 bases from V and 3 bases from J, with 11 bases in between. The length of the CDR3 is 13 residues. The CDR3 DNA sequence: TGTGCCAGCAGCCAGCCGGGGGTCTACGAGCAGTACTTC. Encoded protein: CASSQPGVYEQYF.

The chain couples TRBV30 to TRBJ2-2, with unresolved D. V was trimmed by 3 bases and J by 1 base, leaving 6 bases between them. The germline CDR1 and CDR2 sequences are GTSNPN and SVGIG (reference sequence). This CDR3 has 13 amino acids. CDR3 residues: CAWSSQNTGELFF. The CDR3 DNA reads TGTGCCTGGAGCTCACAGAACACCGGGGAGCTGTTTTTT.

This clone was counted once. This sequence joins TRBV7-2 and TRBJ2-1; D gene unclear. The CDR3 spans 14 residues. The V gene's germline CDR1 is SGHTA and CDR2 FQGNSA. Between the trimmed V and J ends, which lost 4 bases and 6 bases, there was a span of 13 bases. The DNA for the CDR3 is TGTGCCAGCAGCTCCTCCAGACTGTTCAATGAGCAGTTCTTC. Its protein is CASSSSRLFNEQFF.

The V call is TRBV4-1, the J call TRBJ2-3, with 7 bases fitting TRBD2. The length of the CDR3 is 16 residues. Trimming cost V 2 bases and J 5 bases; bases outside gene matches: 10. The germline CDR1 and CDR2 sequences are MGHRA and YSYEKL. The chain's CDR3 is CASSQSEAGVGDTQYF. CDR3 coding DNA: TGCGCCAGCAGCCAAAGCGAGGCGGGAGTGGGAGATACGCAGTATTTT.

The chain carries TRBV10-3 and TRBJ2-5, with TRBD2 matching over 10 bases. CDR3 length: 17 amino acids. V shed 0 bases, J shed 5 bases, and the junction held 9 bases outside the gene matches. Germline V gene lookup returns CDR1 ENHRY and CDR2 SYGVKD. This CDR3 reads CAISESITSGTGETQYF. The CDR3 nucleotides are TGTGCCATCAGTGAGTCGATAACTAGCGGGACCGGGGAGACCCAGTACTTC.

The rearrangement joins TRBV28 to TRBJ1-2; D is uncertain. Germline V gene lookup returns CDR1 MDHEN and CDR2 SYDVKM. The length of the CDR3 is 15 residues. V was trimmed by 6 bases and J by 5 bases, leaving 19 bases between them. CDR3 sequence (DNA): TGTGCCAGCAGCCTTCCTATGAGGGTTGGGTATGGCTACACCTTC. It codes for CASSLPMRVGYGYTF.

This clone occurred once. This rearrangement joins TRBV5-4 to TRBJ2-5; 13 bases are a match to TRBD2. CDR3 length equals 16 residues. Per germline, CDR1 SGHNT and CDR2 YYREEE (reference sequence). V was clipped by 5 bases and J by 2 bases; unmatched bases: 6. CDR3 nucleotide sequence: TGTGCCAGCAGTCGCGGGGGACTAGCGGGACAAGAGACCCAGTACTTC. This gives the protein CASSRGGLAGQETQYF.

The genes are TRBV11-3 and TRBJ2-3; D not certain. Germline lookup yields CDR1 SGHNT and CDR2 YENEEA. Deletions cut 2 bases from V and 2 bases from J, with 5 bases between. The CDR3 has 13 amino acids. Written as DNA, the CDR3 is TGTGCCAGCAGCTTATTAAACACAGATACGCAGTATTTT. It specifies CASSLLNTDTQYF.

This rearrangement joins TRBV29-1 to TRBJ2-1, with a tentative D call TRBD1 (5 bases). CDR1 SQVTM and CDR2 ANQGSEA come from the germline V gene. V gave up 5 bases and J gave up 10 bases, with 27 bases separating them. This CDR3 is built from 16 residues. DNA for the CDR3: TGCAGCGTTTTATCCCTGACAGAATCAATCATCGGGGAGCAGTTCTTC. Protein sequence: CSVLSLTESIIGEQFF.

CDR3 loop: CASRPVTGVDQPQHF. In nucleotides, the CDR3 is TGTGCCAGCAGGCCCGTGACAGGGGTCGATCAGCCCCAGCATTTT. The chain carries TRBV27 and TRBJ1-5; 8 positions agree with TRBD1. The germline CDR1 and CDR2 sequences are MNHEY and SMNVEV (reference sequence). Germline trimming cut 6 bases from V and 5 bases from J; bases unmatched to any gene: 9. The CDR3 extends over 15 amino acids.

This chain uses TRBV9 with TRBJ1-1; possibly TRBD1 for D (6 bases). Trimming stripped 0 bases from V and 5 bases from J, with 8 bases between. This CDR3 spans 13 amino acids. Per germline, CDR1 SGDLS and CDR2 YYNGEE. Written as DNA, the CDR3 is TGTGCCAGCAGCGTAGAAAGGGGGACTGAAGCTTTCTTT. It is translated as CASSVERGTEAFF. The variable domain in full, completed from reference TRBV9 and TRBJ1-1, reads DSGVTQTPKHLITATGQRVTLRCSPRSGDLSVYWYQQSLDQGLQFLIQYYNGEERAKGNILERFSAQQFPDLHSELNLSSLELGDSALYFCASSVERGTEAFFGQGTRLTVV.

This chain joins TRBV27 and TRBJ2-5; 9 nucleotides match TRBD1. The CDR3 runs to 16 residues. The germline V gene encodes CDR1 MNHEY and CDR2 SMNVEV (reference sequence). Trimming at V came to 5 bases and at J to 7 bases, leaving 14 bases not matched to a gene. This CDR3 reads CASSPYPGTGFGTQYF. The CDR3 nucleotides are TGTGCCAGCAGTCCCTATCCCGGGACAGGGTTTGGGACCCAGTACTTC.

In its sample, this clone was seen a few times. The chain carries TRBV14 and TRBJ2-7, with D unclear. This CDR3 contains 18 residues. Germline V gene sequence: CDR1 SGHDN, CDR2 FVKESK. The ends were cut back, 0 bases at V and 4 bases at J, with 22 bases in the middle. The CDR3 bases are TGTGCCAGCAGCCAAGATAAGGTTCTTGGCGAGGTTCGGTACGAGCAGTACGTC. This gives the protein CASSQDKVLGEVRYEQYV.

The V call is TRBV7-2, the J call TRBJ2-3; 9 bases map to TRBD2. Unmatched junction bases numbered 11, after V lost 1 base and J lost 6 bases. Germline V lookup: CDR1 SGHTA, CDR2 FQGNSA. CDR3 length: 17 residues. For the CDR3, the DNA is TGTGCCAGCAGCTTAGGATTGCGGGGGGGTCAGGAGGATACGCAGTATTTT. Its protein product is CASSLGLRGGQEDTQYF.

This clone came up a few times. The CDR3 DNA reads as TGTGCCAGCAGCGTAGGAGGGAGGAGGGGCAATGAAAAACTGTTTTTT. It translates to CASSVGGRRGNEKLFF. The V gene is TRBV9, the J gene TRBJ1-4, with D maybe TRBD1 (5 bases). CDR1 is SGDLS, CDR2 YYNGEE, per germline. The CDR3 runs 16 residues. Trimming removed 0 bases at V and 5 bases at J, with 14 bases between.

This chain connects TRBV5-1 to TRBJ2-2, with 10 nucleotides matching TRBD1. The V gene's germline CDR1 is SGHRS and CDR2 YFSETQ. This CDR3 is built from 16 residues. The junction had 6 bases not matched to a gene; V was cut back by 4 bases and J by 3 bases. The CDR3 sequence is CASSNDRGPYTGELFF. Here the CDR3 DNA reads TGCGCCAGCAGCAACGACAGGGGGCCGTACACCGGGGAGCTGTTTTTT.

The rearrangement joins TRBV5-1 to TRBJ1-3, with a weak D call TRBD1 (6 bases). This CDR3 is built from 17 residues. Per germline, CDR1 SGHRS and CDR2 YFSETQ. V was shortened by 3 bases and J by 0 bases, with 16 bases between the two germline ends. CDR3 sequence (DNA): TGCGCCAGCAGCTCAACCGGGACACCGAGCTCTGGAAACACCATATATTTT. It codes for CASSSTGTPSSGNTIYF.

The chain couples TRBV4-3 to TRBJ1-1; TRBD1 is a possible D gene (5 bases). Trimming took off 4 bases at V and 6 bases at J, with 18 bases between the two ends. Germline V gene data show CDR1 as LGHNA and CDR2 as YSLEER. The CDR3 is made up of 15 amino acids. The CDR3 reads CASSPPSATVSEAFF. CDR3 DNA sequence: TGCGCCAGCAGCCCCCCGTCCGCGACAGTATCTGAAGCTTTCTTT.

The rearrangement uses TRBV4-1 and TRBJ1-1; TRBD1 matches at 8 bases. CDR3 length: 15 amino acids. Per the germline V gene, CDR1 is MGHRA and CDR2 is YSYEKL. J lost 5 bases, V lost 3 bases, and 8 bases had no gene match. In nucleotides, the CDR3 is TGCGCCAGCAGCCACCCCGGGACAGGTCAAACTGAAGCTTTCTTT. As protein: CASSHPGTGQTEAFF.

V usage is TRBV5-8 and J usage is TRBJ1-1, with 7 bases identical to TRBD1. The CDR3 loop spans 15 amino acids. The ends lost 4 bases at V and 5 bases at J; junction bases unmatched: 11. Per the germline V gene, CDR1 is SGHTS and CDR2 is YDEGEE. The CDR3 DNA reads as TGTGCCAGCAGCCCGTTGGAGGGGGCGTTAACTGAAGCTTTCTTT. Its protein is CASSPLEGALTEAFF.

The rearrangement links TRBV7-2 to TRBJ1-5, with 7 nucleotides matching TRBD1. Looked up from germline, CDR1 is SGHTA and CDR2 is FQGNSA. Trimming removed 5 bases from V and 7 bases from J; junction bases left unmatched: 5. CDR3 size: 13 residues. The CDR3 nucleotides are TGTGCCAGCAGCCTCCAGGGGGGACAGCCCCAGCATTTT. This encodes CASSLQGGQPQHF.